This T cell receptor (beta chain) was captured in a study of shared T cell receptors in the human thymus. Generated by immunoSEQ multiplex PCR, the TCRdb table keeps only in-frame clones and is missing some. The sample consists of 700,000 or so clones, 70% to 90% of them appearing once. The V and J ends lost 7 bases and 0 bases respectively, with 18 bases between them. This CDR3 has 16 amino acids. From germline, CDR1 is MNHEY and CDR2 SMNVEV (reference sequence). These same records also appear under a second study, on human thymus T cells. As that report states: Thymic and blood repertoires seemed to favor certain V and J genes. Related research has reported that thymic repertoires overlap highly among unrelated individuals.

The TCR originated in a girl less than two years old with a congenital heart defect. The chain has TRBV27 and TRBJ1-1; unclear D gene. Sample: thymocytes. In DNA, the CDR3 is TGTGCCAGCACCCCAACTGAAGGAGATTTGAACACTGAAGCTTTCTTT. Protein product: CASTPTEGDLNTEAFF.